This TCR beta chain was documented in a study of cytomegalovirus exposure and HLA in healthy donors. TCRdb keeps only in-frame clones here, not all; method: immunoSEQ multiplex PCR. The sample lists about 330,000 clones, around 90% seen once, with about 1.2% in the top ten. This clonotype was obtained from a woman between 25 and 40 years old in good health and CMV-seropositive. Material: PBMCs.

CDR3 loop: CASSWGGSTDTQYF. The CDR3, as DNA: TGTGCCAGCAGTTGGGGGGGGAGCACAGATACGCAGTATTTT. The rearrangement links TRBV27 to TRBJ2-3; 7 positions agree with TRBD2. The germline gives CDR1 MNHEY, CDR2 SMNVEV (reference sequence). J gave up 0 bases and V 4 bases, and 1 base lay outside the gene matches. The length of the CDR3 is 14 residues.